These 2 T cell receptor beta chains originate from one sample sequenced in a study of cytomegalovirus exposure and HLA in healthy donors (dated by TCRdb to about 2017). The library relied on the immunoSEQ multiplex PCR assay. The multiplex PCR relied on a mix of 60 forward primers for TCR Vbeta segments and 13 reverse primers for TCR Jbeta segments. TCRdb carries this immuneACCESS record with in-frame sequences only. Its versions omit some clonotypes, under half of them owing to an unresolved V gene in the studies checked, with the rest unexplained. This sample comprises approximately 140,000 clones, 70% to 80% of them detected only once. The top ten clonotypes cover approximately 8.3% of the sample. Sequences were obtained from PBMCs. These receptors originate from a woman between 50 and 59 years old in good health and CMV-seropositive.

This clone was recorded a few times. The genes are TRBV7-2 and TRBJ1-1, with D tentatively TRBD1 (5 bases). This CDR3 has 12 amino acids. Trimming took off 3 bases at V and 8 bases at J, with 10 bases between the two ends. CDR1 is SGHTA and CDR2 is FQGNSA in the germline V gene. CDR3 coding DNA: TGTGCCAGCAGCTTTAGGGGCAGGGAAGCTTTCTTT. Translating it yields CASSFRGREAFF. The variable domain in full, completed from reference TRBV7-2 and TRBJ1-1, reads GAGVSQSPSNKVTEKGKDVELRCDPISGHTALYWYRQSLGQGLEFLIYFQGNSAPDKSGLPSDRFSAERTGGSVSTLTIQRTQQEDSAVYLCASSFRGREAFFGQGTRLTVV.

The rearrangement uses TRBV6-6 and TRBJ1-1; D gene unclear. Germline assignment: CDR1 MNHNY and CDR2 SVGAGI (reference sequence). The length of the CDR3 is 11 residues. V shed 7 bases and J shed 5 bases, with 8 bases lying between them. CDR3 DNA: TGTGCCAGCAAGAGGGCAACTGAAGCTTTCTTT. Translation: CASKRATEAFF.